What follows are 26 T cell receptor beta chains derived from one specimen sequenced in a study of blood T cell repertoires in COVID-19 (dated by TCRdb to the early 2020s). Library construction relied on the immunoSEQ multiplex PCR assay. TCRdb's version of the immuneACCESS table is confined to in-frame rearrangements and falls short of the full clone set. An unresolved V gene accounts for under half of the shortfall where checked; the remainder is of unknown origin. This sample lists 150,000 or so clones; approximately 83% were detected once. The biggest ten clones account for about 31% of the sample. The specimen was peripheral blood. These receptors all come from a woman in her sixties with acute or convalescent COVID-19.

The chain links TRBV7-9 to TRBJ1-2; perhaps TRBD1 as D (6 bases). Germline lookup yields CDR1 SEHNR and CDR2 FQNEAQ (reference sequence). The CDR3 extends over 15 amino acids. V shed 4 bases and J shed 2 bases, with 14 bases lying between them. The DNA of the CDR3 is TGTGCCAGCAGCTCCCGTAGGGGGGGCAACTATGGCTACACCTTC. This gives the protein CASSSRRGGNYGYTF.

The genes are TRBV19 and TRBJ2-3, with D perhaps TRBD1 (5 bases). CDR3 size: 12 residues. V lost 3 bases and J lost 7, with 8 bases in between. Germline CDR1 and CDR2: LNHDA and SQIVND (reference sequence). Written as DNA, the CDR3 is TGTGCCAGTAGTATCGACAGACATACGCAGTATTTT. It translates to CASSIDRHTQYF.

The J gene is TRBJ2-1, the V gene TRBV5-6; 7 bases are shared with TRBD1. Trimming cost V 4 bases and J 8 bases; bases outside gene matches: 9. CDR3 length: 14 amino acids. Germline V CDR1 and CDR2: SGHDT, YYEEEE. CDR3 region: CASSPVTGDDEQFF. CDR3 nucleotides: TGTGCCAGCAGCCCTGTTACAGGGGACGATGAGCAGTTCTTC.

The chain is built from TRBV12-3 or TRBV12-4 and TRBJ1-2, with D perhaps TRBD1 (6 bases). This CDR3 has 13 residues. Trimming took 6 bases from V and 5 from J, leaving 13 bases between them. The CDR3 reads CASRQGGGYGYTF. CDR3 sequence (DNA): TGTGCCAGCAGGCAGGGAGGGGGGTATGGCTACACCTTC.

The rearrangement joins TRBV9 to TRBJ2-1; 8 bases align to TRBD2. Germline CDR1 reads SGDLS; CDR2 reads YYNGEE. The CDR3 runs to 15 residues. V lost 0 bases and J lost 4; bases outside the gene matches: 3. The CDR3 DNA follows: TGTGCCAGCAGCGTAGACGCGGGGGGATACAATGAGCAGTTCTTC. It codes for CASSVDAGGYNEQFF.

V gene TRBV11-1 combines with J gene TRBJ2-1, with 9 positions matching TRBD2. Losses at the gene ends were 5 bases for V and 10 bases for J; bases not matched to a gene: 15. Looked up from germline, CDR1 is SGHAT and CDR2 is FQDESV (reference sequence). The CDR3 totals 16 residues. CDR3 in amino acids: CASSQAAGGLYGEQFF. The CDR3 DNA sequence: TGTGCCAGCAGCCAGGCGGCGGGGGGGCTTTATGGAGAGCAGTTCTTC.

This clone occurred once. The DNA for the CDR3 is TGTGCCAGCAGCTCACAAAACCAAGAGACCCAGTACTTC. Amino acids: CASSSQNQETQYF. This chain connects TRBV14 to TRBJ2-5; D call uncertain. The CDR3 spans 13 residues. The germline V and J ends were trimmed by 5 bases and 0 bases, with 7 bases remaining between them. Germline values: CDR1 SGHDN, CDR2 FVKESK.

The genes are TRBV4-1 and TRBJ1-4, with D maybe TRBD1 (5 bases). The CDR3 has 19 residues. The germline gives CDR1 MGHRA, CDR2 YSYEKL. Trimming stripped 0 bases from V and 6 bases from J, with 23 bases between. DNA for the CDR3: TGCGCCAGCAGCCAAGATCTTAGGGGTGCGGGGCGGGGGGATGAAAAACTGTTTTTT. Translation: CASSQDLRGAGRGDEKLFF.

This clone turned up a few times. The chain recombines TRBV19 with TRBJ1-2; 8 positions agree with TRBD1. CDR1 and CDR2 from the germline V gene are LNHDA and SQIVND (reference sequence). The V and J ends lost 7 bases and 8 bases, in that order; junction bases with no gene match: 3. The length of the CDR3 is 11 residues. The CDR3 spells CASNDRGGYTF. The CDR3 coding sequence is TGTGCCAGTAACGACAGGGGCGGCTACACCTTC.

This chain connects TRBV19 to TRBJ2-3; TRBD2 matches at 12 bases. CDR3 length: 15 residues. Germline CDR1 and CDR2: LNHDA and SQIVND (reference sequence). With V trimmed by 4 bases and J by 3 bases, 2 bases remained unmatched. The CDR3 reads CASSTSGGATDTQYF. DNA for the CDR3: TGTGCCAGTAGTACTAGCGGGGGGGCGACAGATACGCAGTATTTT.

V is TRBV11-2 and J is TRBJ1-6; the D gene is possibly TRBD1 (5 bases). Per the germline V gene, CDR1 is SGHAT and CDR2 is FQNNGV. The CDR3 runs 15 residues. V was clipped by 5 bases and J by 6 bases, with 14 bases between them. This CDR3 is CASSPTGGFNSPLHF. The CDR3 bases are TGTGCCAGCAGCCCTACGGGGGGGTTTAATTCACCCCTCCACTTT.

The V call is TRBV5-1, the J call TRBJ1-2, with D possibly matching TRBD1 (5 bases). The length of the CDR3 is 11 residues. Germline V CDR1 and CDR2: SGHRS, YFSETQ. V was trimmed by 4 bases and J by 6 bases, leaving 7 bases between them. The CDR3 DNA sequence: TGCGCCAGCAGCCAGGGCCATGGCTACACCTTC. It yields the protein CASSQGHGYTF.

V and J are TRBV15 and TRBJ2-7; 8 bases map to TRBD1. Germline V gives CDR1 LNHNV, CDR2 YYDKDF (reference sequence). V shed 1 base and J 6 bases; nucleotides not matched to a gene: 8. CDR3 length: 15 residues. The CDR3: CATSRVQGARGEQYF. Written as DNA, the CDR3 is TGTGCCACCAGCAGAGTTCAGGGGGCGCGAGGCGAGCAGTACTTC.

This chain joins TRBV19 and TRBJ1-6; D is unresolved. Trimming took off 7 bases at V and 4 bases at J, with 14 bases between the two ends. There are 15 residues in the CDR3. CDR1 is LNHDA and CDR2 is SQIVND in the germline V gene (reference sequence). CDR3 bases: TGTGCCAGTATGGTCGCGGGCGGGTATAATTCACCCCTCCACTTT. Residues: CASMVAGGYNSPLHF.

This rearrangement joins TRBV19 to TRBJ1-5; D not resolved. In germline, CDR1 is LNHDA, CDR2 SQIVND (reference sequence). The CDR3 runs 15 residues. Trimming removed 4 bases at V and 3 bases at J, with 13 bases between. CDR3 protein: CASSSRYADNQPQHF. CDR3 DNA sequence: TGTGCCAGTAGTAGCCGTTACGCGGACAATCAGCCCCAGCATTTT.

The chain recombines TRBV7-9 with TRBJ1-1; D is unresolved. V lost 2 bases to trimming and J lost 5 bases, with 12 bases between them. Germline CDR1 is SEHNR and CDR2 is FQNEAQ (reference sequence). The CDR3 extends over 14 amino acids. The DNA for the CDR3 is TGTGCCAGCAGCTTATTCGGCGGAGGGACTGAAGCTTTCTTT. This codes for CASSLFGGGTEAFF.

The chain employs TRBV7-9 and TRBJ1-6, with 7 bases fitting TRBD1. V lost 2 bases and J lost 7; bases outside the gene matches: 5. The CDR3 spans 15 residues. Per germline, CDR1 SEHNR and CDR2 FQNEAQ (reference sequence). CDR3 nucleotide sequence: TGTGCCAGCAGCTTAATGACAGGGTTAAATTCACCCCTCCACTTT. Encoded protein: CASSLMTGLNSPLHF.

The rearrangement links TRBV19 to TRBJ1-6; tentative D call: TRBD1 (6 bases). In germline, CDR1 is LNHDA, CDR2 SQIVND (reference sequence). The ends were cut back, 4 bases at V and 9 bases at J, with 16 bases in the middle. The CDR3 runs to 15 residues. The CDR3 protein is CASSSRQVFPSPLHF. DNA of the CDR3: TGTGCCAGTAGTAGCAGACAGGTTTTTCCTTCACCCCTCCACTTT.

V is TRBV7-3 and J is TRBJ2-1, with TRBD2 matching over 13 bases. The CDR3 is 17 amino acids. J was trimmed by 10 bases and V by 1 base; bases with no gene match: 10. Germline V gene data show CDR1 as SGHTA and CDR2 as FQGTGA. CDR3 DNA: TGTGCCAGCAGCTTAATGCCCGGGACTAGCGGGGACGGCGAGCAGTTCTTC. Translated, it gives CASSLMPGTSGDGEQFF.

The chain carries TRBV2 and TRBJ2-3, with 7 bases fitting TRBD2. The CDR3 has 14 residues. In germline, CDR1 is SNHLY, CDR2 FYNNEI. J lost 1 base, V lost 3 bases, and 1 base had no gene match. Here the CDR3 DNA reads TGTGCCAGCAGTGAGAGCGGGGGCACAGATACGCAGTATTTT. Protein: CASSESGGTDTQYF.

The V and J genes are TRBV4-2 and TRBJ1-2, with TRBD1 identical over 9 bases. After removal of 0 bases from V and 4 bases from J, the junction contained 12 bases not matched to a gene. Germline CDR1 LGHNA, CDR2 YNFKEQ. The CDR3 covers 18 residues. DNA of the CDR3: TGTGCCAGCAGCCAAGATCGGGACAGGGTCGAGAGGGTCTATGGCTACACCTTC. It translates to CASSQDRDRVERVYGYTF.

The chain employs TRBV6-5 and TRBJ1-3; D uncertain. This CDR3 spans 15 amino acids. V gave up 0 bases and J gave up 3 bases, with 9 bases separating them. The germline V gene encodes CDR1 MNHEY and CDR2 SVGAGI. The CDR3: CASSYSGRFGNTIYF. Written as DNA, the CDR3 is TGTGCCAGCAGTTACTCTGGCAGGTTTGGAAACACCATATATTTT.

This clone was seen only a few times. The chain combines TRBV5-1 with TRBJ2-1; D might be TRBD2 (8 bases). CDR3 length: 15 residues. Per germline, CDR1 SGHRS and CDR2 YFSETQ. Trimming took 0 bases from V and 8 from J, leaving 15 bases between them. This chain's CDR3 is CASSLAGGTVYEQFF. In DNA, the CDR3 is TGCGCCAGCAGCTTGGCGGGAGGGACAGTCTATGAGCAGTTCTTC.

The rearrangement links TRBV18 to TRBJ2-7; 9 bases map to TRBD1. Germline CDR1 is KGHSH and CDR2 is LQKENI. Trimming removed 6 bases from V and 4 bases from J; junction bases left unmatched: 4. The CDR3 loop spans 13 amino acids. The CDR3 loop reads CASSQGQGYEQYV. The CDR3 region has the DNA TGTGCCAGCTCCCAGGGACAGGGATACGAGCAGTACGTC.

The table lists this clone with a few counts. This rearrangement joins TRBV2 to TRBJ1-4, with 8 bases aligning to TRBD1. The CDR3 sequence is 15 residues long. Germline trimming cut 7 bases from V and 5 bases from J; bases unmatched to any gene: 9. The germline gives CDR1 SNHLY, CDR2 FYNNEI. This CDR3 is CASKGTGELNEKLFF. The CDR3, as DNA: TGTGCCAGCAAAGGGACAGGAGAGTTAAATGAAAAACTGTTTTTT.

This rearrangement joins TRBV19 to TRBJ1-2; D is unclear. Trimming removed 0 bases from V and 1 base from J, with 9 bases in between. Germline CDR1 LNHDA, CDR2 SQIVND (reference sequence). CDR3 length equals 15 residues. CDR3 coding DNA: TGTGCCAGTAGTATAGAGGGAGTGGTTAACTATGGCTACACCTTC. Amino acid sequence: CASSIEGVVNYGYTF.